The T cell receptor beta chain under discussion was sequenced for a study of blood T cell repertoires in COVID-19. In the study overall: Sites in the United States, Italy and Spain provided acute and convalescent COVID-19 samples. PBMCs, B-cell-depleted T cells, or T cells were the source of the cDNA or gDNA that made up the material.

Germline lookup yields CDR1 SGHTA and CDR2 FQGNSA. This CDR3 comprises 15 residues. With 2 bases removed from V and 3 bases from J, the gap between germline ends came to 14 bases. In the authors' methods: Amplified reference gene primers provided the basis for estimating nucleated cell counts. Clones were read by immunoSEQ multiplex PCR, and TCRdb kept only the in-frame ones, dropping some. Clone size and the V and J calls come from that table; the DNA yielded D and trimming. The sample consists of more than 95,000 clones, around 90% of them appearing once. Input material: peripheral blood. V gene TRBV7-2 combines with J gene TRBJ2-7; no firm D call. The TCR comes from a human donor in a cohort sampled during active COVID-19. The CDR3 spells CASSLMRTSYYEQYF. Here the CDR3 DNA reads TGTGCCAGCAGCTTAATGCGTACCTCCTACTACGAGCAGTACTTC. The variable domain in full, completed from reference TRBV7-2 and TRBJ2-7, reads GAGVSQSPSNKVTEKGKDVELRCDPISGHTALYWYRQSLGQGLEFLIYFQGNSAPDKSGLPSDRFSAERTGGSVSTLTIQRTQQEDSAVYLCASSLMRTSYYEQYFGPGTRLTVT.